This passage covers 9 T cell receptor beta chains from one sample sequenced in a study of blood T cell repertoires in COVID-19. This table comes from immunoSEQ multiplex PCR, and its TCRdb copy is limited to in-frame clones, with some not included. This table has more than 65,000 clones, around 77% appearing once. Sequencing was performed on peripheral blood. These TCRs come from a man in his 60s with acute or convalescent COVID-19.

The chain links TRBV4-2 to TRBJ2-7; 7 bases match TRBD1. Trimming took 0 bases from V and 3 from J; bases not matched to a gene: 5. Germline V lookup: CDR1 LGHNA, CDR2 YNFKEQ. The CDR3 is 15 residues long. The CDR3 spells CASSQDGTGVYEQYF. In DNA form, the CDR3 reads TGTGCCAGCAGCCAAGATGGAACAGGGGTCTACGAGCAGTACTTC.

V usage is TRBV15 and J usage is TRBJ1-3; D ambiguous. The CDR3 covers 15 residues. Trimming pared 3 bases from V and 0 bases from J, leaving 9 bases between. Germline assignment: CDR1 LNHNV and CDR2 YYDKDF (reference sequence). CDR3 region: CATSRGYSSGNTIYF. The DNA for the CDR3 is TGTGCCACCAGCAGGGGCTACAGCTCTGGAAACACCATATATTTT.

J is TRBJ2-7 and V is TRBV7-2; the match to TRBD2 covers 9 bases. The V gene's germline CDR1 is SGHTA and CDR2 FQGNSA. The CDR3 extends over 14 amino acids. V trimming: 3 bases; J trimming: 2 bases; junction bases outside the gene matches: 2. The CDR3 DNA is TGTGCCAGCAGCTTTGCGGGGGGGGCCTACGAGCAGTACTTC. It is translated as CASSFAGGAYEQYF.

Here the CDR3 DNA reads TGTGCCATCAGTCCCAGCAGGGGCCGGACCTACGAGCAGTACTTC. Protein: CAISPSRGRTYEQYF. This chain links TRBV10-3 with TRBJ2-7; D is perhaps TRBD1 (6 bases). The germline gives CDR1 ENHRY, CDR2 SYGVKD. There are 15 residues in the CDR3. V gave up 5 bases and J gave up 2 bases, with 16 bases separating them.

The chain links TRBV28 to TRBJ2-1; TRBD1 is a possible D gene (5 bases). Germline lookup yields CDR1 MDHEN and CDR2 SYDVKM. V lost 5 bases to trimming and J lost 0 bases, with 8 bases between them. This CDR3 comprises 14 residues. The CDR3 sequence is CASSRGTSYNEQFF. The CDR3 DNA follows: TGTGCCAGCAGTAGGGGTACCTCCTACAATGAGCAGTTCTTC.

The table lists this clone with a few counts. V is TRBV7-2 and J is TRBJ1-3; no reliable D call. Germline V gives CDR1 SGHTA, CDR2 FQGNSA. Trimming left V 1 base short and J 2 bases short, with 6 bases between. CDR3 length equals 14 residues. The CDR3 region has the DNA TGTGCCAGCAGCTTAGTGCGGGCTGGAAACACCATATATTTT. Translated: CASSLVRAGNTIYF.

This clone was detected ten times or more. The chain employs TRBV5-6 and TRBJ2-7; D may be TRBD1 (6 bases). The ends were cut back, 4 bases at V and 1 base at J, with 9 bases in the middle. Germline assignment: CDR1 SGHDT and CDR2 YYEEEE. The CDR3 runs to 13 residues. The CDR3 reads CASSAQGSYEQYF. Written as DNA, the CDR3 is TGTGCCAGCAGCGCGCAGGGGTCCTACGAGCAGTACTTC.

This clone turned up a few times. The V call is TRBV13, the J call TRBJ2-3; 11 positions agree with TRBD2. Germline V CDR1 and CDR2: PRHDT, FYEKMQ (reference sequence). The CDR3 consists of 17 residues. V was clipped by 1 base and J by 5 bases; unmatched bases: 8. The CDR3 DNA reads as TGTGCCAGCAGCTTAGAGCTGACTAGCGGGGAACTAGATACGCAGTATTTT. Translation gives CASSLELTSGELDTQYF.

J is TRBJ1-3 and V is TRBV7-9; D call uncertain. The CDR3 totals 15 residues. From germline, CDR1 is SEHNR and CDR2 FQNEAQ (reference sequence). V lost 5 bases and J 2 bases, leaving 13 bases between the germline ends. The CDR3, as DNA: TGTGCCAGCAGCCCCCAGACACACCCTGGAAACACCATATATTTT. Protein: CASSPQTHPGNTIYF.